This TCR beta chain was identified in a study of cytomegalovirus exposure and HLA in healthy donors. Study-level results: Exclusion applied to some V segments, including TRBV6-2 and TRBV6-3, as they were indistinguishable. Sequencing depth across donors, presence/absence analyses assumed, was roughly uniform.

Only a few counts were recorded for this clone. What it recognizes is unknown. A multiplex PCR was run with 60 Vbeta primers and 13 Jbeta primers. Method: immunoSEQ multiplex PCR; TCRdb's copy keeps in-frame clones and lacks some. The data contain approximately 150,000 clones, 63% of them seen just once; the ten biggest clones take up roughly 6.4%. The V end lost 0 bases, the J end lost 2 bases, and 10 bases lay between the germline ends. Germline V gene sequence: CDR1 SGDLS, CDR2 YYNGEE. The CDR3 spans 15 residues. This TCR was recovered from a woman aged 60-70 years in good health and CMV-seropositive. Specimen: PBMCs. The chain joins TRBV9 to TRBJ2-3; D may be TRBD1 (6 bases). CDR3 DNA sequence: TGTGCCAGCAGCGTAGTGGACAGCCTCACAGATACGCAGTATTTT. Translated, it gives CASSVVDSLTDTQYF.